This TCR beta chain was recovered during a study of blood T cells in healthy people across ages. Study-wide findings and caveats: Unsorted PBMCs ruled out conclusive naive versus antigen-experienced comparison.

In its sample, this clonotype was seen many times. Its specificity is not known. Combining a sample-barcoded 5' primer with a J-beta primer mix, a second PCR ran for about 7 to 11 cycles. MiXCR, applied by TCRdb to the 5' RACE reads, yields one record per CDR3 protein. Of more than 900,000 distinct CDR3 sequences listed, about 27% are singletons. Between the trimmed V and J ends, which lost 2 bases and 0 bases, there was a span of 5 bases. Germline CDR1 reads SGHTA; CDR2 reads FQGNSA. The CDR3 totals 14 residues. This sample also belongs to another study, concerning T cells of mothers and their children.

The clonotype originates from a woman in her thirties or forties in good health. Sequencing was done on a sample of blood. This rearrangement joins TRBV7-2 to TRBJ1-3; no reliable D call. The DNA of the CDR3 is TGTGCCAGCAGCTTACAGGTCTCTGGAAACACCATATATTTT. It encodes CASSLQVSGNTIYF.